One sample yielded the 13 T cell receptor beta chains listed below, sequenced in a study of persistence of HIV-infected CD4 T cells. The immunoSEQ assay was version 4, run in survey mode. The assay was immunoSEQ multiplex PCR, and TCRdb's table has in-frame clones only and misses some. The data hold about 46,000 clones, with approximately 90% observed a single time. Nonspecific anti-CD3/anti-CD28 bead stimulation represents the broad CD4+ T cell repertoire. Sorting selected CD4+ T cells upregulating both CD40 ligand and CD69. Antigen specificity for these receptors is unknown. The sample consisted of CD4+ T cells sorted from PBMCs after 18-hour stimulation, taken from a patient who received antiretroviral therapy. These receptors were obtained from an adult woman with HIV who was CMV-seropositive.

This rearrangement joins TRBV5-1 to TRBJ1-2; 8 positions agree with TRBD1. Germline CDR1 is SGHRS and CDR2 is YFSETQ. The CDR3 contains 15 residues. V was clipped by 1 base and J by 8 bases; unmatched bases: 10. The CDR3 bases are TGCGCCAGCAGCTTGTGGACTGGACAGGGAGGAGGCTACACCTTC. Amino acids: CASSLWTGQGGGYTF.

This chain connects TRBV6-6 to TRBJ1-5, with 10 bases lining up with TRBD1. The CDR3 has 15 residues. Germline CDR1 reads MNHNY; CDR2 reads SVGAGI (reference sequence). J lost 3 bases, V lost 6 bases, and 5 bases had no gene match. CDR3 sequence reads: CASRRDRGYNQPQHF. The DNA for the CDR3 is TGTGCCAGCAGGCGGGACAGGGGTTACAATCAGCCCCAGCATTTT.

V gene TRBV5-6 combines with J gene TRBJ2-1; 8 bases are shared with TRBD1. The germline CDR1 and CDR2 sequences are SGHDT and YYEEEE. CDR3 length: 17 residues. With 4 bases clipped from V and 9 bases from J, the junction kept 18 bases outside the gene matches. As DNA, the CDR3 is TGTGCCAGCAGCGATTCAGGACCGGGACAGGCGGTCGCTGAGCAGTTCTTC. This codes for CASSDSGPGQAVAEQFF. Drawing the rest from reference TRBV5-6 and TRBJ2-1, the complete variable domain is DAGVTQSPTHLIKTRGQQVTLRCSPKSGHDTVSWYQQALGQGPQFIFQYYEEEERQRGNFPDRFSGHQFPNYSSELNVNALLLGDSALYLCASSDSGPGQAVAEQFFGPGTRLTVL.

The chain joins TRBV11-3 to TRBJ1-2; 7 bases are a match to TRBD1. The germline V gene encodes CDR1 SGHNT and CDR2 YENEEA. Trimming cost V 5 bases and J 7 bases; bases outside gene matches: 16. The CDR3 contains 16 residues. The CDR3 here is CASSPRRGQTMVGYTF. The CDR3 bases are TGTGCCAGCAGCCCTCGGAGGGGACAGACTATGGTTGGCTACACCTTC.

The rearrangement links TRBV19 to TRBJ2-2, with 8 bases identical to TRBD2. From germline, CDR1 is LNHDA and CDR2 SQIVND (reference sequence). The CDR3 extends over 15 amino acids. V dropped 7 bases and J dropped 5; count of bases not matched to a gene: 9. The DNA for the CDR3 is TGTGCCAGTAAACGGGAGGGCCCGGGGACCGGGGAGCTGTTTTTT. Translated: CASKREGPGTGELFF.

V and J are TRBV29-1 and TRBJ2-7, with TRBD1 identical over 7 bases. The CDR3 runs 14 residues. J lost 3 bases, V lost 1 base, and 6 bases had no gene match. CDR1 is SQVTM and CDR2 is ANQGSEA in the germline V gene. The CDR3 DNA reads as TGCAGCGTTGAAGTAGGGGCAGGGGGCTACGAGCAGTACTTC. This sequence encodes CSVEVGAGGYEQYF.

The chain carries TRBV7-3 and TRBJ2-3; perhaps TRBD2 as D (5 bases). CDR1 and CDR2 from the germline V gene are SGHTA and FQGTGA. The germline V and J ends were trimmed by 5 bases and 5 bases, with 14 bases remaining between them. The CDR3 has 14 amino acids. The CDR3, as DNA: TGTGCCAGCAGCCCCGGGGTAGCGTTAGATACGCAGTATTTT. It codes for CASSPGVALDTQYF. The whole variable domain, filled in from reference TRBV7-3 and TRBJ2-3, reads GAGVSQTPSNKVTEKGKYVELRCDPISGHTALYWYRQSLGQGPEFLIYFQGTGAADDSGLPNDRFFAVRPEGSVSTLKIQRTERGDSAVYLCASSPGVALDTQYFGPGTRLTVL.

The chain is built from TRBV7-2 and TRBJ1-1, with no clear D. V dropped 1 base and J dropped 6 bases, with 9 bases sitting between them. CDR3 length: 13 amino acids. From germline, CDR1 is SGHTA and CDR2 FQGNSA. CDR3 sequence reads: CASSLVREAEAFF. The CDR3 coding sequence is TGTGCCAGCAGCTTAGTTCGCGAGGCTGAAGCTTTCTTT.

The J gene is TRBJ1-4, the V gene TRBV7-9; D not resolved. Per the germline V gene, CDR1 is SEHNR and CDR2 is FQNEAQ (reference sequence). The CDR3 spans 14 residues. Trimming removed 1 base from V and 7 bases from J, with 10 bases in between. The CDR3 nucleotides read TGTGCCAGCAGCTTAGGGGGTACGGGTGAAAAACTGTTTTTT. It codes for CASSLGGTGEKLFF.

The chain recombines TRBV27 with TRBJ1-2, with D possibly matching TRBD1 (5 bases). Trimming took off 6 bases at V and 4 bases at J, with 15 bases between the two ends. Germline V gene sequence: CDR1 MNHEY, CDR2 SMNVEV (reference sequence). The CDR3 has 14 residues. The CDR3 reads CASSLTGTVYGYTF. The CDR3 nucleotides are TGTGCCAGCAGCCTCACAGGAACGGTCTATGGCTACACCTTC.

This sequence joins TRBV19 and TRBJ2-2, with TRBD1 matching over 8 bases. The CDR3 has 17 amino acids. The V segment lost 5 bases and the J segment 4 bases; nucleotides outside the gene matches: 12. Germline V gene lookup returns CDR1 LNHDA and CDR2 SQIVND (reference sequence). This CDR3 reads CASSGADRGRGTGELFF. The CDR3 DNA sequence: TGTGCCAGTAGTGGGGCTGACAGGGGAAGGGGCACCGGGGAGCTGTTTTTT.

This chain joins TRBV6-6 and TRBJ1-1, with D maybe TRBD1 (5 bases). The CDR3 covers 14 residues. Trimming shortened V by 6 bases and J by 2 bases, and 13 bases separated the two germline ends. Germline V lookup: CDR1 MNHNY, CDR2 SVGAGI (reference sequence). CDR3 sequence: CASRGEGFNTEAFF. The CDR3, as DNA: TGTGCCAGCAGGGGGGAGGGCTTTAACACTGAAGCTTTCTTT.

The chain couples TRBV9 to TRBJ2-2; no clear D. Germline V gene sequence: CDR1 SGDLS, CDR2 YYNGEE. The CDR3 is made up of 15 amino acids. Trimming cost V 1 base and J 1 base, with 8 bases left between them. In nucleotides, the CDR3 is TGTGCCAGCAGCGTACAGACGGTGAACACCGGGGAGCTGTTTTTT. It specifies CASSVQTVNTGELFF.